This T cell receptor (beta chain) was sequenced during a study of OX40 agonist ivuxolimab in advanced cancers. Germline CDR1 and CDR2: LNHDA and SQIVND (reference sequence). Trimming pared 3 bases from V and 5 bases from J, leaving 8 bases between. This CDR3 has 13 residues. Data came from immunoSEQ multiplex PCR; TCRdb stores just in-frame clones and leaves some out. The data hold tens of thousands of clones, with approximately 88% observed a single time. The rearrangement uses TRBV19 and TRBJ1-5; D is undetermined. Sequenced material: CD4+ or CD8+ T cells sorted from blood, taken in a trial of the OX40 agonist ivuxolimab. The TCR originated in an adult with an advanced solid tumor such as melanoma, head and neck, liver or kidney cancer. CDR3 in amino acids: CASSMGGDQPQHF. The CDR3 DNA reads TGTGCCAGTAGTATGGGCGGTGATCAGCCCCAGCATTTT.